This T cell receptor beta chain was identified during a study of spatial heterogeneity in lung cancer. Trimming took 2 bases from V and 6 from J, leaving 14 bases between them. Germline lookup yields CDR1 SGHTA and CDR2 FQGNSA. The CDR3 runs to 14 residues. TCRdb passed the 5' RACE reads through MiXCR, listing each CDR3 protein once. The sample includes 80,000 to 95,000 distinct CDR3 sequences, approximately 8.2% of them seen just once. Time point defined: sample taken at primary tumor resection. Whole RNA, isolated from tumor, nontumor lung or frozen PBMC, was sequenced without prior sorting. About this clonotype: This sequence may be a read error, since a much larger clone differs from it by one base. No conserved phenylalanine or tryptophan ends this CDR3, so it is likely a read error.

This TCR derives from a male donor with early-stage non-small cell lung cancer. Material: PBMCs, obtained at surgery. V and J are TRBV7-2 and TRBJ2-7; TRBD2 is a possible D gene (6 bases). The CDR3 coding sequence is TGTGCCAGCAGCTTACCCGGGAGTCGGGTCGAGCAGTACATC. Translated, it gives CASSLPGSRVEQYI.